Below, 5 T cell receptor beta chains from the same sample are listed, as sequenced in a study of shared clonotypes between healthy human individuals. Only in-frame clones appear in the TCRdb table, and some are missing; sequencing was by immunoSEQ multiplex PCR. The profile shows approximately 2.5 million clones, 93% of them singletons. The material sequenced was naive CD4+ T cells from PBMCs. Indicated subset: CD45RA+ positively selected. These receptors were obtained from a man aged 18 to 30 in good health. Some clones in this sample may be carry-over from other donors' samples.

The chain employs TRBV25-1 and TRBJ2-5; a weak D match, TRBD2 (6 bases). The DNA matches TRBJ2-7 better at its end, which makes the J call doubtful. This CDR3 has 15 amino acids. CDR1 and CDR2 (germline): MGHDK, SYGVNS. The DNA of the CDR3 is TGTGCCAGCAGTGAAACCTCGGGACTCAGCTACGAGCAGTACTTC. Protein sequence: CASSETSGLSYEQYF.

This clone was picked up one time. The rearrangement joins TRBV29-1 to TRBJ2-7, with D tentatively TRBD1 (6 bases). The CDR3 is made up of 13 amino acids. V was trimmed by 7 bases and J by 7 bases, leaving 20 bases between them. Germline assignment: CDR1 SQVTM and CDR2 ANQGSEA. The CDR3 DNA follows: TGCAGCGCCAAGGACAGCTTGGTGGGGGAGCAGTACTTC. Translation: CSAKDSLVGEQYF.

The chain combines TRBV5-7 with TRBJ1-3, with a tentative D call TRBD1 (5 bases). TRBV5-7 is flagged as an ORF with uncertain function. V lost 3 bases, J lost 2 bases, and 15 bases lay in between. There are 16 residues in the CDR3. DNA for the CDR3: TGTGCCAGCAGCTCCTCAGGGTTAAGTGCTGGAAACACCATATATTTT. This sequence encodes CASSSSGLSAGNTIYF.

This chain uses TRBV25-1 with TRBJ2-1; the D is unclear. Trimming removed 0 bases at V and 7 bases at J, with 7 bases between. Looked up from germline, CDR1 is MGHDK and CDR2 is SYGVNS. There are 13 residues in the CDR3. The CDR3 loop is CASSEYSFNEQFF. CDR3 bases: TGTGCCAGCAGTGAATACAGCTTTAATGAGCAGTTCTTC. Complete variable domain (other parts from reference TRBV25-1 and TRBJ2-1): EADIYQTPRYLVIGTGKKITLECSQTMGHDKMYWYQQDPGMELHLIHYSYGVNSTEKGDLSSESTVSRIRTEHFPLTLESARPSHTSQYLCASSEYSFNEQFFGPGTRLTVL.

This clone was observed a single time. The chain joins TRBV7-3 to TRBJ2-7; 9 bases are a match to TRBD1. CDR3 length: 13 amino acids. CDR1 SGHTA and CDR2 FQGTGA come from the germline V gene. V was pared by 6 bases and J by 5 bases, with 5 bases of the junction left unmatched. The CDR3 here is CASRLGTGHEQYF. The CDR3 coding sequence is TGTGCCAGCAGACTTGGGACAGGGCACGAGCAGTACTTC.